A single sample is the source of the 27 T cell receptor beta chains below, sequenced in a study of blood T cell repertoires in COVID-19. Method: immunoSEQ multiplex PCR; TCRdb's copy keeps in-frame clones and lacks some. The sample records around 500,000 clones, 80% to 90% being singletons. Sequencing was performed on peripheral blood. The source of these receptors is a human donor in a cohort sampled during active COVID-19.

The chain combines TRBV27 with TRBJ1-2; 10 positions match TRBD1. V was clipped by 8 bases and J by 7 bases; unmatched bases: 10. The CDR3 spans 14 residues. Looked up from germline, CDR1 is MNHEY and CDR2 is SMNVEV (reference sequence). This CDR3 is CASRKSTGGFGYTF. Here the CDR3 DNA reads TGTGCCAGCCGAAAATCGACAGGGGGCTTTGGCTACACCTTC.

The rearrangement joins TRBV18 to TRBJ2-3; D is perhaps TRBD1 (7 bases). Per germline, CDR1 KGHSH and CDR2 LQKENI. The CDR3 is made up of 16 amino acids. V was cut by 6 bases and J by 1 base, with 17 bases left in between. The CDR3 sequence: CASSPRQGGGTDTQYF. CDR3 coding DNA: TGTGCCAGCTCTCCAAGGCAGGGGGGAGGCACAGATACGCAGTATTTT.

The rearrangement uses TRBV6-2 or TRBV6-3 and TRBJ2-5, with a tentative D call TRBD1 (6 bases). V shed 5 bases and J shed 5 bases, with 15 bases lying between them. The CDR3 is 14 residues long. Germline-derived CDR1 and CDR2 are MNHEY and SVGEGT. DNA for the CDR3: TGTGCCAGCAGTCGACAGGTGGGGAAGGAGACCCAGTACTTC. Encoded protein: CASSRQVGKETQYF.

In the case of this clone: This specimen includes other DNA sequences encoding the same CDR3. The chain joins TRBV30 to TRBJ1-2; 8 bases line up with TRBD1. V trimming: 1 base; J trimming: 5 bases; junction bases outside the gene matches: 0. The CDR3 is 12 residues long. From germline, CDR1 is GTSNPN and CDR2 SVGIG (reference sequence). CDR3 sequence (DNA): TGTGCCTGGAGTGGGACAGGGTATGGCTACACCTTC. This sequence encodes CAWSGTGYGYTF.

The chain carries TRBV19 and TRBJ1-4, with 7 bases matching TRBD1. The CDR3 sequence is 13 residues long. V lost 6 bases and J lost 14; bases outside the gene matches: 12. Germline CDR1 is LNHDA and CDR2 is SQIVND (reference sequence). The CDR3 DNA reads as TGTGCCAGTAGCCCGAGGGGGCTAAAAAGGCTGTTTTTT. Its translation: CASSPRGLKRLFF.

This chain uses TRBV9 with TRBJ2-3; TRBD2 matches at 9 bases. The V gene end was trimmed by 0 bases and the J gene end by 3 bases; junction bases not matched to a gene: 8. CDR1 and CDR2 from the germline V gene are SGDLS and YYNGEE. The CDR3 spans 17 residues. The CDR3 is CASSVATAGGGTDTQYF. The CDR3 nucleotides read TGTGCCAGCAGCGTAGCGACTGCGGGAGGGGGGACAGATACGCAGTATTTT.

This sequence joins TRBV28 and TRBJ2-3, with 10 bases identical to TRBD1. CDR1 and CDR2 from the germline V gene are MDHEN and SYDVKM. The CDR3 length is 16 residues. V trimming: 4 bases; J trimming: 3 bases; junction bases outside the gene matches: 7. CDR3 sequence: CASSSPRQGATDTQYF. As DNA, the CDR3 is TGTGCCAGCAGTTCCCCCCGACAGGGGGCTACAGATACGCAGTATTTT.

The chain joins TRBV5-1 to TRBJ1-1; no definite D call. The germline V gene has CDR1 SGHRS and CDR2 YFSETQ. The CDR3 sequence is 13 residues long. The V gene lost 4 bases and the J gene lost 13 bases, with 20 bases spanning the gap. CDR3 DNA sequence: TGCGCCAGCAGCCCGGACTGGGGTAGAGCGGGTTTCTTT. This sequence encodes CASSPDWGRAGFF.

The CDR3 DNA reads as TGTGCCAGCAGCGTCTTAGCGGGAGCGGGCACAGATACGCAGTATTTT. Protein sequence: CASSVLAGAGTDTQYF. V is TRBV9 and J is TRBJ2-3; TRBD2 matches at 9 bases. J gave up 1 base and V 2 bases, and 5 bases lay outside the gene matches. CDR3 size: 16 residues. Germline assignment: CDR1 SGDLS and CDR2 YYNGEE.

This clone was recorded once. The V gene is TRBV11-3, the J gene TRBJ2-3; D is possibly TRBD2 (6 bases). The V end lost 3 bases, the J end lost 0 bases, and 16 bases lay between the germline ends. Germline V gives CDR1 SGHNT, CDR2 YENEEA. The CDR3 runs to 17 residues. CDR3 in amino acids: CASSLGVSGSSTDTQYF. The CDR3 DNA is TGTGCCAGCAGCTTGGGAGTTAGCGGTAGTAGCACAGATACGCAGTATTTT.

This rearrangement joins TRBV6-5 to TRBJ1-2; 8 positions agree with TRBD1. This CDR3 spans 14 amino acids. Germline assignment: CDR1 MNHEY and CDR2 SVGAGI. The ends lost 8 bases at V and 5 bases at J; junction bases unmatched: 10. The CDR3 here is CASRRTGFSYGYTF. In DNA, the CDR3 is TGTGCCAGCCGACGGACAGGGTTCTCTTATGGCTACACCTTC.

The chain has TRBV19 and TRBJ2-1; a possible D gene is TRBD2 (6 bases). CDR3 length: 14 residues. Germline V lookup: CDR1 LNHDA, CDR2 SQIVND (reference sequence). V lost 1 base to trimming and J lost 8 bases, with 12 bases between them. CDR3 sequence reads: CASSIAGVIDEQFF. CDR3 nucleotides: TGTGCCAGTAGTATAGCGGGAGTCATTGATGAGCAGTTCTTC.

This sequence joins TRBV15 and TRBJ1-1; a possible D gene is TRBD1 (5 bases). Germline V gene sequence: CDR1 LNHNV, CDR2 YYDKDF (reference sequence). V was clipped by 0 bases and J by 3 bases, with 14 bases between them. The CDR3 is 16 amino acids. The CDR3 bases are TGTGCCACCAGCAGAGATTCAATCTCAGGGCACACTGAAGCTTTCTTT. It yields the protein CATSRDSISGHTEAFF.

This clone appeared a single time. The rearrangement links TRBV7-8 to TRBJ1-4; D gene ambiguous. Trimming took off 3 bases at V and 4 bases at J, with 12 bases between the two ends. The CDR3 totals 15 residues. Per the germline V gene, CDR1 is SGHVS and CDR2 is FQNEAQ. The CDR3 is CASSFQTRGNEKLFF. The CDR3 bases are TGTGCCAGCAGCTTCCAGACCCGGGGTAATGAAAAACTGTTTTTT.

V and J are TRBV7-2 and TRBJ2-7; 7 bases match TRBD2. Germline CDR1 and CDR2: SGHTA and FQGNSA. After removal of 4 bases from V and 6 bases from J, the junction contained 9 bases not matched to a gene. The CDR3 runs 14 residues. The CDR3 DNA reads TGTGCCAGCAGCTGGGGAGCGGGACCGTCCGAGCAGTACTTC. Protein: CASSWGAGPSEQYF.

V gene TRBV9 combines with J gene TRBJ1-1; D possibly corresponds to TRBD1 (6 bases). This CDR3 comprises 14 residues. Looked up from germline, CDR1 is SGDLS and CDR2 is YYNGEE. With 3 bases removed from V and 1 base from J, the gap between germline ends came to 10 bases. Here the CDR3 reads CASSASRGNTEAFF. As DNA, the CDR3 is TGTGCCAGCAGCGCGAGCAGGGGGAACACTGAAGCTTTCTTT.

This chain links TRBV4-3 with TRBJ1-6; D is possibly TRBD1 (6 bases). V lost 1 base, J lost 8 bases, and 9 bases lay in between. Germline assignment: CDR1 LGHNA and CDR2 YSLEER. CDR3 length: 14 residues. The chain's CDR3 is CASSQGQGHSPLHF. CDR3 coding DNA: TGCGCCAGCAGCCAAGGGCAGGGGCATTCACCCCTCCACTTT.

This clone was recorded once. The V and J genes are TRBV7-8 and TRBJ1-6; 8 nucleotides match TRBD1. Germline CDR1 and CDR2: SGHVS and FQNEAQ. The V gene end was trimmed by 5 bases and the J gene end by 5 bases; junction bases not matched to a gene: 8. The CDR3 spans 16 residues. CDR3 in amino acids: CASSITGGTDNSPLHF. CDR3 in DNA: TGTGCCAGCAGCATAACAGGGGGAACGGATAATTCACCCCTCCACTTT.

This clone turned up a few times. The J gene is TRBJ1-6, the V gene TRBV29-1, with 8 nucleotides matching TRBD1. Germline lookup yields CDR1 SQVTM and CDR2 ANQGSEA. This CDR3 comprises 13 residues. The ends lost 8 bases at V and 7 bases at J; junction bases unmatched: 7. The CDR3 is CSLQDRENSPLHF. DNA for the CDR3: TGCAGCCTTCAGGACAGGGAGAATTCACCCCTCCACTTT.

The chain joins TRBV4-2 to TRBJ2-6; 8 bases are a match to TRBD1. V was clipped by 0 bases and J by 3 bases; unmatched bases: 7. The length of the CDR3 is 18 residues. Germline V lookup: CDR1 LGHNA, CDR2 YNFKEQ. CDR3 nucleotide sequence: TGTGCCAGCAGCCAAGAGTCGGGCAGGGGGCTTGGGGCCAACGTCCTGACTTTC. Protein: CASSQESGRGLGANVLTF.

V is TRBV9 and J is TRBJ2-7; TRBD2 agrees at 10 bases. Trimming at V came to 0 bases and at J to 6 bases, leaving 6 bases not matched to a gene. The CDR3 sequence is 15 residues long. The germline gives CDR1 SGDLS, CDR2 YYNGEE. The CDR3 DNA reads TGTGCCAGCAGCGTAGCTAGCGGGAGTTTCGCCGAGCAGTACTTC. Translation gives CASSVASGSFAEQYF. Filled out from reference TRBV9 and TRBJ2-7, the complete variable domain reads DSGVTQTPKHLITATGQRVTLRCSPRSGDLSVYWYQQSLDQGLQFLIQYYNGEERAKGNILERFSAQQFPDLHSELNLSSLELGDSALYFCASSVASGSFAEQYFGPGTRLTVT.

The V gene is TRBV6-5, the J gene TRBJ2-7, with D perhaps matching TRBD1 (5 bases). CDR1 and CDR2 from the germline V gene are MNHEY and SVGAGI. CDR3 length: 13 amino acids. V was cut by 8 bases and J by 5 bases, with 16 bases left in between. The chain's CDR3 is CASDAKGRDEQYF. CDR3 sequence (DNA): TGTGCCAGCGATGCAAAGGGGCGAGACGAGCAGTACTTC.

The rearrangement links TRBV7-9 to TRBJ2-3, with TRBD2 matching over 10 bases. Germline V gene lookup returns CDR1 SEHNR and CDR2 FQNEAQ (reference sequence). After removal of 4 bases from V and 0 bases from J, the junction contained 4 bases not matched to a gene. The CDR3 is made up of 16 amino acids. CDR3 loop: CASSSLLAGSTDTQYF. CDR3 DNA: TGTGCCAGCAGCTCGTTACTAGCGGGAAGCACAGATACGCAGTATTTT.

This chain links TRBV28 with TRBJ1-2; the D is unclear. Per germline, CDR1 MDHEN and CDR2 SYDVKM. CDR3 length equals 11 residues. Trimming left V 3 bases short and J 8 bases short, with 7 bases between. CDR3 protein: CASSFVEGYTF. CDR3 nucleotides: TGTGCCAGCAGTTTTGTAGAAGGCTACACCTTC.

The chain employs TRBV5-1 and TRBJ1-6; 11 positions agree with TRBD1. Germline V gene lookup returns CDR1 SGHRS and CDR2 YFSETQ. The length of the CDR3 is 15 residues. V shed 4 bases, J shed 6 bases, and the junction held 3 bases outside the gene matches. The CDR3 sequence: CASSLGTGGNSPLHF. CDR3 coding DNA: TGCGCCAGCAGCCTAGGGACAGGGGGTAATTCACCCCTCCACTTT.

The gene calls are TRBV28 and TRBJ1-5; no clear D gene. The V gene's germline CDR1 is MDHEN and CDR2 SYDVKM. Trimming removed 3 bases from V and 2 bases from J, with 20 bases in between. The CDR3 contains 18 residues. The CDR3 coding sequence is TGTGCCAGCAGTTTGGTCCTTACGGGGTTTGCTCGCAATCAGCCCCAGCATTTT. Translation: CASSLVLTGFARNQPQHF. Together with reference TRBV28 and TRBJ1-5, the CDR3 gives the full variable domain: DVKVTQSSRYLVKRTGEKVFLECVQDMDHENMFWYRQDPGLGLRLIYFSYDVKMKEKGDIPEGYSVSREKKERFSLILESASTNQTSMYLCASSLVLTGFARNQPQHFGDGTRLSIL.

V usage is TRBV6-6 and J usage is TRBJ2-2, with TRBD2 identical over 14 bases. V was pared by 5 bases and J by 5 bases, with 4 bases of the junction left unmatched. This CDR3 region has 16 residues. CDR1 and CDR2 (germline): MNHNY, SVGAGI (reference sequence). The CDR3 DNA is TGTGCCAGCAGTAAGACTAGCGGGAGGGAAACCGGGGAGCTGTTTTTT. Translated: CASSKTSGRETGELFF.